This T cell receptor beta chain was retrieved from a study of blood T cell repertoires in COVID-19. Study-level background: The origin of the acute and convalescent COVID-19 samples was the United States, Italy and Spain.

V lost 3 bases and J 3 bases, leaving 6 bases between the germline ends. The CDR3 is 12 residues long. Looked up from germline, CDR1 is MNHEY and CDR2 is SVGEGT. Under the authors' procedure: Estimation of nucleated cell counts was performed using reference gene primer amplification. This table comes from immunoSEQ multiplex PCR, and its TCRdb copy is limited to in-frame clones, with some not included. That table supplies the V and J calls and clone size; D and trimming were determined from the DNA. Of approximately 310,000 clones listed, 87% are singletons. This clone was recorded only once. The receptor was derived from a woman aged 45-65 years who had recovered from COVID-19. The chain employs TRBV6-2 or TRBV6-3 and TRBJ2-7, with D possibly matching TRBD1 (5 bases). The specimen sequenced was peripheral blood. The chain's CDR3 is CASSYQGYEQYF. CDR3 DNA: TGTGCCAGCAGTTATCAGGGCTACGAGCAGTACTTC.